Listed below are T cell receptor beta chains from one sample, sequenced in a study of T cells in Graves' hyperthyroidism and ophthalmopathy. TCRdb re-analysed the multiplex PCR reads in MiXCR, keeping a single row per CDR3 protein. The sample holds 500,000 to 750,000 distinct CDR3 sequences, over 12% seen once. Sequenced sample: blood. All receptors come from a woman under 30 with Graves' ophthalmopathy. CDR3s include the opening cysteine and the closing phenylalanine or tryptophan. The D gene is left open where the match is weak. Where a row states a size, it is once, few, many or the class of an expanded clone; other rows omit it.

-	TRBV30	-	TRBJ1-1	TGTGCCTGGAGCCCCGGGGGGCGAACTGAAGCTTTCTTT	CAWSPGGRTEAFF
many	TRBV12-3/TRBV12-4	-	TRBJ2-6	TGTGCCAGCAGTTTAGAGTCAGCTGGGGCCAACGTCCTGACTTTC	CASSLESAGANVLTF
many	TRBV5-1	-	TRBJ2-7	TGCGCCAGCAGCGAAAACGGTGGCAGGAGCTCCTACGAGCAGTACTTC	CASSENGGRSSYEQYF
few	TRBV4-1	TRBD1	TRBJ2-4	TGCGCCAGCAGCCAAGCGGGGGACAGGGTGATTCAGTACTTC	CASSQAGDRVIQYF
many	TRBV7-2	-	TRBJ2-1	TGTGCCAGCAGCGCCCAGAGTGGGGCGGGTGCCTCCACTGAGCAGTTCTTC	CASSAQSGAGASTEQFF
many	TRBV27	TRBD2	TRBJ2-1	TGTGCCAGCAGTTTATTGAGTAGCGGGGCCCCCCGAGAGCAGTTCTTC	CASSLLSSGAPREQFF
few	TRBV7-8	-	TRBJ1-5	TGTGCCAGCAGCCCCCGGACAGCTCTCCTTAGTGGGCCCCAGCATTTT	CASSPRTALLSGPQHF
-	TRBV5-1	TRBD1	TRBJ1-2	TGCGCCAGCAGGAGGCCAGGGGGCACCTATGGCTACACCTTC	CASRRPGGTYGYTF
many	TRBV11-2	-	TRBJ1-1	TGTGCCAGCAGCGACTCAGGTCCTGAAGCTTTCTTT	CASSDSGPEAFF
few	TRBV6-2/TRBV6-3	TRBD1	TRBJ1-1	TGTGCCAGCAGTATGAGGACAGGGTTGAACACTGAAGCTTTCTTT	CASSMRTGLNTEAFF
many	TRBV27	TRBD1	TRBJ2-1	TGTGCCAGCAGTTTTTTTGAGACAGGGGGCCTTCGGGGTGAGCAGTTCTTC	CASSFFETGGLRGEQFF
many	TRBV7-3	-	TRBJ2-3	TGTGCCAGCAGCTCAACTAGTTTACATACGCAGTATTTT	CASSSTSLHTQYF
-	TRBV6-1	-	TRBJ2-1	TGTGCCAGCCTCGGGACCTACAATGAGCAGTTCTTC	CASLGTYNEQFF
-	TRBV7-9	-	TRBJ1-4	TGTGCCAGCAGCAATCCGGGACGGTCTGAAAAACTGTTTTTT	CASSNPGRSEKLFF
-	TRBV12-3/TRBV12-4	TRBD1	TRBJ1-3	TGTGCCAGCAGCCTCCAGCTCGACAGGGCTGGAAACACCATATATTTT	CASSLQLDRAGNTIYF
many	TRBV7-3	TRBD2	TRBJ2-2	TGTGCCAGCAGCCCTAGCGGGAGTGTAGGCGGGGAGCTGTTTTTT	CASSPSGSVGGELFF
few	TRBV6-2/TRBV6-3	TRBD2	TRBJ2-3	TGTGCCAGCACCGAAATACCGGGACTAGCATCTTTAGATACGCAGTATTTT	CASTEIPGLASLDTQYF
few	TRBV15	-	TRBJ2-7	TGTGCCACCAGTACGAAAGGAAACTACGAGCAGTACTTC	CATSTKGNYEQYF
few	TRBV27	-	TRBJ1-5	TGTGCCAGCAGACAGGGTTTTGGGGTAACCAATCAGCCCCAGCATTTT	CASRQGFGVTNQPQHF
-	TRBV9	TRBD2	TRBJ2-7	TGTGCCAGCAGCGTACTAGCGGGGCAATCCTACGAGCAGTACTTC	CASSVLAGQSYEQYF
many	TRBV30	TRBD2	TRBJ2-7	TGTGCCTGGATAGGACTAGCGGGAGGTCGCTCCTACGAGCAGTACTTC	CAWIGLAGGRSYEQYF
-	TRBV20-1	TRBD2	TRBJ2-3	TGCAGTGCTAGAGAGGGGGCTAGCGGGAGGGCAGATACGCAGTATTTT	CSAREGASGRADTQYF
many	TRBV11-2	TRBD1	TRBJ2-3	TGTGCCAGCAGCTTAGACTTCACAGGGGTGGCAGATACGCAGTATTTT	CASSLDFTGVADTQYF
many	TRBV7-9	-	TRBJ1-1	TGTGCCAGCAAAAGGGGGTATCAACAGGGAAACACTGAAGCTTTCTTT	CASKRGYQQGNTEAFF
many	TRBV28	-	TRBJ1-3	TGTGCCAGCAGTATACAGGGATATTTTGGAAACACCATATATTTT	CASSIQGYFGNTIYF
-	TRBV6-4	-	TRBJ2-7	TGTGCCAGCCCGCCGTCCGTGGGGGAGCAGTACTTC	CASPPSVGEQYF
many	TRBV28	TRBD1	TRBJ2-3	TGTGCCAGCAGTTTGTTGACAGGGGCAGATACGCAGTATTTT	CASSLLTGADTQYF
many	TRBV29-1	TRBD1	TRBJ1-5	TGCAGCGTGGGGACAGGGGGAAGCAATCAGCCCCAGCATTTT	CSVGTGGSNQPQHF
many	TRBV28	-	TRBJ2-1	TGTGCCAGCACCCCAAGGACTACCAGTCATGAGCAGTTCTTC	CASTPRTTSHEQFF
-	TRBV6-4	-	TRBJ1-2	TGTGCCAGCAGTGACCCTCGGACTTCGCTGAGTGGCTACACCTTC	CASSDPRTSLSGYTF
-	TRBV27	TRBD1	TRBJ2-7	TGTGCCAGCCAACTCGGACAGGGACGGAACGAGCAGTACTTC	CASQLGQGRNEQYF
many	TRBV12-3/TRBV12-4	-	TRBJ2-1	TGTGCCAGCAGTGGCCAACGGGTCACCTACAATGAGCAGTTCTTC	CASSGQRVTYNEQFF
many	TRBV10-3	-	TRBJ2-7	TGTGCCATCAGTGAGGAGAGTTCCTACGAGCAGTACTTC	CAISEESSYEQYF
few	TRBV5-6	-	TRBJ1-4	TGTGCCAGCAGACTGTTATCGACTAATGAAAAACTGTTTTTT	CASRLLSTNEKLFF
many	TRBV18	TRBD1	TRBJ1-1	TGTGCCAGCTCACCACCGGGGACAGACAACACTGAAGCTTTCTTT	CASSPPGTDNTEAFF
many	TRBV7-9	-	TRBJ2-5	TGTGCCAGCAGCTTAAGTCTAGCGTCCCAAGAGACCCAGTACTTC	CASSLSLASQETQYF
-	TRBV2	TRBD1	TRBJ2-7	TGTGCCAGGGGACAGGGAGGAGAGCAGTACTTC	CARGQGGEQYF
-	TRBV6-2/TRBV6-3	-	TRBJ2-1	TGTGCCAGCAGTTACTCTCTTGATGAGCAGTTCTTC	CASSYSLDEQFF
few	TRBV27	TRBD1	TRBJ2-5	TGTGCCAGCGTCGACCACCCTCCCGGGACAGCGTACCAAGAGACCCAGTACTTC	CASVDHPPGTAYQETQYF
many	TRBV24-1	TRBD2	TRBJ2-1	TGTGCCACCAGTGATTTGCAGGCCGGGAGGGGTGAGCAGTTCTTC	CATSDLQAGRGEQFF
many	TRBV7-9	-	TRBJ2-1	TGTGCCAGCAGCTTAGGCCGGGGGCTAGCGGAGACTTACAATGAGCAGTTCTTC	CASSLGRGLAETYNEQFF